This T cell receptor beta chain originates from a study of cytomegalovirus exposure and HLA in healthy donors. Across the whole study: Some 85 million unique TCRs from HLA-typed donors were held in an early data release.

Study results and caveats: In a later analysis, at a false discovery rate of 0.05, under 20,000 TCR beta sequences were associated with HLA alleles. A prior analysis recorded that most TCR beta V segments were productive about 87% or about 30% of the time.

This clone was seen just once. As yet, its antigen is unknown. CDR1 and CDR2 from the germline V gene are LNHDA and SQIVND (reference sequence). The CDR3 sequence is 15 residues long. J was trimmed by 5 bases and V by 5 bases; bases with no gene match: 8. This PCR relied on a set of 60 Vbeta primers and 13 Jbeta primers. The assay was immunoSEQ multiplex PCR, and TCRdb's table has in-frame clones only and misses some. The sample contains about 120,000 clones, 77% of which appear only once. The chain has TRBV19 and TRBJ2-3; 9 bases match TRBD2. Sequencing was performed on PBMCs. The origin of this receptor is a human donor in good health. This CDR3 reads CASSAAAGGKDTQYF. CDR3 bases: TGTGCCAGTAGTGCGGCTGCGGGAGGGAAAGATACGCAGTATTTT.